Detailed here is one T cell receptor beta chain. What it recognizes is unknown. Every one of the donors was a Caucasian adult that lived in Nashville, Tennessee. V lost 3 bases, J lost 8 bases, and 14 bases stayed unmatched. Germline V lookup: CDR1 MDHEN, CDR2 SYDVKM. The CDR3 loop spans 17 amino acids. The repertoire was sequenced with immunoSEQ multiplex PCR; TCRdb's copy has only in-frame clones and lacks some. The table records millions of clones, 85% to 95% of them present only once. This specimen belongs to a study of shared clonotypes between healthy human individuals. Study context: Per donor, CD8 memory used one plate, CD8 naive used two, CD4 memory used three and CD4 naive used three.

Study-level findings and limits: Incomplete sequencing of sorted subsets was indicated by rarefaction despite large depth.

This clonotype originated in a man between 18 and 35 years old in good health. Sequenced material: naive CD4+ T cells sorted from blood. Subset: CD45RA+ positively selected. The chain couples TRBV28 to TRBJ2-1; TRBD1 aligns across 9 bases. The CDR3 DNA reads as TGTGCCAGCAGTTTCGCTGGGACAGGGAAGCACCACGATGAGCAGTTCTTC. Protein: CASSFAGTGKHHDEQFF.